The count of the clone carrying this T cell receptor beta chain is one. Its antigen is not identified. Prepared TCR beta cDNA libraries contained unique molecular identifiers. TCRdb re-derived calls from the PCR reads in MiXCR, one entry per CDR3 protein. The sample shows 600,000 to 750,000 distinct CDR3 sequences, approximately 60% of them seen only once. CDR1 is MNHEY, CDR2 SVGEGT, per germline. The CDR3 runs 16 residues. The V end was cut by 1 base, the J end by 0 bases, with 12 bases between. This sample was taken from a study of post-analysis software for immune sequencing data. Overall study results and limits: In patients, TRBV5-6, TRBV5-1 and TRBV20-1 belonged to four or five TRBV segments found more frequently than in controls.

This chain uses TRBV6-2 or TRBV6-3 with TRBJ1-1; maybe TRBD1 (5 bases). This sequence originates from a girl aged 2-10 years with multiple sclerosis. Specimen: blood. This CDR3 is CASSYLPKDMNTEAFF. The DNA of the CDR3 is TGTGCCAGCAGTTACTTGCCGAAGGACATGAACACTGAAGCTTTCTTT.